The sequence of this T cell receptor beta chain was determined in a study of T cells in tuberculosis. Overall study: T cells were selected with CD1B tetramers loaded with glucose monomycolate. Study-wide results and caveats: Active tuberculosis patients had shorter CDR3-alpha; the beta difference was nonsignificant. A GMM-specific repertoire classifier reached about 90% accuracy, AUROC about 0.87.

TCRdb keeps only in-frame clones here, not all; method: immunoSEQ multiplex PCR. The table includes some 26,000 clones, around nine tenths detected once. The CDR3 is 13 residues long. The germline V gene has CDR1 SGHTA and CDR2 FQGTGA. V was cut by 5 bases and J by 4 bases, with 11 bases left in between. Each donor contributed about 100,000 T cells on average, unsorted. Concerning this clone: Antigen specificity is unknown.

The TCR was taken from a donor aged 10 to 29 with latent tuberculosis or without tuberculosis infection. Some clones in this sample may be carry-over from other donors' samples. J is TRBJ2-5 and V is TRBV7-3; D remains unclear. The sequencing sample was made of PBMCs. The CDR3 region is CASSPIYGETQYF. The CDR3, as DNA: TGTGCCAGCAGCCCTATTTACGGAGAGACCCAGTACTTC.